This T cell receptor beta chain was recovered during a study of cytomegalovirus exposure and HLA in healthy donors. This clone was seen more than once but under ten times. What it recognizes is unknown. Whole-study results and caveats: With further analysis later on, most CMV-associated TCR beta chains appeared HLA-restricted. Roughly even sequencing depth across donors was the assumption behind the presence/absence analyses.

CDR1 is MGHRA and CDR2 is YSYEKL in the germline V gene. There are 15 residues in the CDR3. V was shortened by 9 bases and J by 0 bases, with 15 bases between the two germline ends. The PCR used 60 Vbeta and 13 Jbeta primers. Clones were read by immunoSEQ multiplex PCR, and TCRdb kept only the in-frame ones, dropping some. The sample carries 89,000 or so clones, about 80% recorded once. This chain joins TRBV4-1 and TRBJ1-3, with D unresolved. The sequenced sample was PBMCs. The source of this sequence is a man aged 18-30 years in good health and CMV-seropositive. The CDR3 DNA is TGCGCCAGTGGGAGCCCTCTCAGCTCTGGAAACACCATATATTTT. As protein: CASGSPLSSGNTIYF.